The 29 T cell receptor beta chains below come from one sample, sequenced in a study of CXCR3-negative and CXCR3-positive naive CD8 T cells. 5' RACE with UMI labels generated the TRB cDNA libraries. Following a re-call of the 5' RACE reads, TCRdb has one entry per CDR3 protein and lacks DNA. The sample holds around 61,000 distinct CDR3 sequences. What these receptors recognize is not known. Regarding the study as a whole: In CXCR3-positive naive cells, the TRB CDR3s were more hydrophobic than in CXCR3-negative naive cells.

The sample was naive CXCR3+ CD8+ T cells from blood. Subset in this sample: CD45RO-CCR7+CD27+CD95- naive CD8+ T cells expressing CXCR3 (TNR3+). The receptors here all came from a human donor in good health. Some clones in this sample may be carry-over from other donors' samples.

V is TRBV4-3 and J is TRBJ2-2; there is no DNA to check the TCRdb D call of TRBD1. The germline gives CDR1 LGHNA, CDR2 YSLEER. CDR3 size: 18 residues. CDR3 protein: CASSQGQGSYANTGELFF.

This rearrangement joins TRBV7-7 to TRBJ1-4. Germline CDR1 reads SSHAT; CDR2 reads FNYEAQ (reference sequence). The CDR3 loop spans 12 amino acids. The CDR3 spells CAIGGDNEKLFF.

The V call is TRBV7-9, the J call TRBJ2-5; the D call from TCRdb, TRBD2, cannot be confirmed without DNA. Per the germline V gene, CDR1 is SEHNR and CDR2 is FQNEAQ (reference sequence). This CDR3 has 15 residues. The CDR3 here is CASRLLAGAQETQYF.

CDR3: CSVRGARGNTEAFF. The chain uses TRBV29-1 and TRBJ1-1. The CDR3 spans 14 residues. CDR1 is SQVTM and CDR2 is ANQGSEA in the germline V gene.

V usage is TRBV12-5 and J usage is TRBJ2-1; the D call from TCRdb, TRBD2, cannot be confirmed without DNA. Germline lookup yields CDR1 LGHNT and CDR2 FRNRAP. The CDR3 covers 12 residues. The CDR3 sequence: CASGLGPYEQFF.

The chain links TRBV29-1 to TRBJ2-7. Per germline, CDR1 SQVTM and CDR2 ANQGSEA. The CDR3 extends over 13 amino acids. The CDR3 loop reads CSVESQGSYEQYF.

The CDR3 loop is CSARVYSSYEQYF. The gene calls are TRBV20-1 and TRBJ2-7. Germline CDR1 DFQATT, CDR2 SNEGSKA (reference sequence). The CDR3 consists of 13 residues.

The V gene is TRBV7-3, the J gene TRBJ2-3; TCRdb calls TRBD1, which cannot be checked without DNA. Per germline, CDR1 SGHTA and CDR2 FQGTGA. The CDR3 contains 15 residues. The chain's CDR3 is CASSPSGGGTDTQYF.

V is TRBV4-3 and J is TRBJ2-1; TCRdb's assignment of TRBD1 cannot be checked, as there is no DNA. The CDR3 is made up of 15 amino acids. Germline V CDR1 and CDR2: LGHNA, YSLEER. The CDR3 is CASSDGGQAFNEQFF.

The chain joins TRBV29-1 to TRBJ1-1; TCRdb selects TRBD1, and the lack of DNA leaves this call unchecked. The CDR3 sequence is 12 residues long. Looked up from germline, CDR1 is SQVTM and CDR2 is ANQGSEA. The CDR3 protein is CSANGGSTEAFF.

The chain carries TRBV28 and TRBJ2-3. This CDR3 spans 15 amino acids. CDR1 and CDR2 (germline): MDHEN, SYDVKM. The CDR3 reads CASSGQWTSTDTQYF.

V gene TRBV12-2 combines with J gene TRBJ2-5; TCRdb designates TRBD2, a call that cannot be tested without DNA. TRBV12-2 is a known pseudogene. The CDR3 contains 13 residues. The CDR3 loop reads CAMPARGGEAQYF.

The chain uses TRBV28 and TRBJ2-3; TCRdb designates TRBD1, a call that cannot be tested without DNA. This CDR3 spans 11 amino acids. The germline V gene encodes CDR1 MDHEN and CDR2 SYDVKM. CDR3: CASSPPGTQYF.

The CDR3: CASSQVHPMNTEAFF. This sequence joins TRBV14 and TRBJ1-1. Per the germline V gene, CDR1 is SGHDN and CDR2 is FVKESK. The CDR3 has 15 amino acids.

The CDR3 reads CASRLEGAYEQYF. The chain links TRBV6-6 to TRBJ2-7; TCRdb's D gene call, TRBD1, goes unchecked for lack of DNA. This CDR3 is built from 13 residues. The germline CDR1 and CDR2 sequences are MNHNY and SVGAGI (reference sequence).

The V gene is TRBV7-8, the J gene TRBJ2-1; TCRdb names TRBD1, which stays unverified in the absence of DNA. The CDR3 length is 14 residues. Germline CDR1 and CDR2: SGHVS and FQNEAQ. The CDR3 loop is CASWAGLTYNEQFF.

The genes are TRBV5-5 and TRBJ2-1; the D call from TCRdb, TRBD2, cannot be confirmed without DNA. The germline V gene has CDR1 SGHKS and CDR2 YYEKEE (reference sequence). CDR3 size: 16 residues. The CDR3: CASSLEGEGSYNEQFF.

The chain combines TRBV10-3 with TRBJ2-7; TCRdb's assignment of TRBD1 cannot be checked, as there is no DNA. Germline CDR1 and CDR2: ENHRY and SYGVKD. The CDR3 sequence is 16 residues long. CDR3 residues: CAISESRRGSSYEQYF.

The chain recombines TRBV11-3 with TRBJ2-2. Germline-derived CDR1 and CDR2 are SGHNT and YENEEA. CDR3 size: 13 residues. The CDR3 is CASSPTSPGELFF.

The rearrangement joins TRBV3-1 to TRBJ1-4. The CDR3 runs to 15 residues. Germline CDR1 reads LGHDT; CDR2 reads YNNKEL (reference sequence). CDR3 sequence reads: CASSLAEGTYEKLFF.

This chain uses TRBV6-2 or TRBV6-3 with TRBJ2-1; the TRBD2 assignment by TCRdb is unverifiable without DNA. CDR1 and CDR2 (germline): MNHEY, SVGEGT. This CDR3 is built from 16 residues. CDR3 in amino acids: CASSYSRAGGSDEQFF.

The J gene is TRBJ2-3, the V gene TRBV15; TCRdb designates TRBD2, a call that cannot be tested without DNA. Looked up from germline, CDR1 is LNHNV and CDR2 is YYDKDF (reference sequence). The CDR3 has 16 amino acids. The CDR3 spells CATSRGTSGSTDTQYF.

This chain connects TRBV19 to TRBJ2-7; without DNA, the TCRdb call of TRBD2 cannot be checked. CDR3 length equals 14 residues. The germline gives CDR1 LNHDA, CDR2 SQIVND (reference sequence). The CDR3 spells CASSVAGRHYEQYF.

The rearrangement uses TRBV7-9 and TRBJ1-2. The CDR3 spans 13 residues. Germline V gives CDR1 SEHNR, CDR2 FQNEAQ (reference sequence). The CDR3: CASSLGHPYGYTF.

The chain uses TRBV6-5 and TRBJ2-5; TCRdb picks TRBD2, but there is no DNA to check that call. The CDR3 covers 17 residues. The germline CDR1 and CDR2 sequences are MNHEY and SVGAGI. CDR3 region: CASSYGGPATSQETQYF.

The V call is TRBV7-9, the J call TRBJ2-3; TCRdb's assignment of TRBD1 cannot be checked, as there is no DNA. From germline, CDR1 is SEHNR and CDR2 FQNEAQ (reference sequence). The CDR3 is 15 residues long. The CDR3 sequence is CASSPTGASTDTQYF. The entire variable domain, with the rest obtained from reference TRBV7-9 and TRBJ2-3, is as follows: DTGVSQNPRHKITKRGQNVTFRCDPISEHNRLYWYRQTLGQGPEFLTYFQNEAQLEKSRLLSDRFSAERPKGSFSTLEIQRTEQGDSAMYLCASSPTGASTDTQYFGPGTRLTVL.

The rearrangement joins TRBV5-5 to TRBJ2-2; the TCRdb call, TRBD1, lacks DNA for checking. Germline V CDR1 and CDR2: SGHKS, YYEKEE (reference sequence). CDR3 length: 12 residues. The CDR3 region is CASSFDRDQLFF. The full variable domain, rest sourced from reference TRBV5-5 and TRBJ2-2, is DAGVTQSPTHLIKTRGQQVTLRCSPISGHKSVSWYQQVLGQGPQFIFQYYEKEERGRGNFPDRFSARQFPNYSSELNVNALLLGDSALYLCASSFDRDQLFFGEGSRLTVL.

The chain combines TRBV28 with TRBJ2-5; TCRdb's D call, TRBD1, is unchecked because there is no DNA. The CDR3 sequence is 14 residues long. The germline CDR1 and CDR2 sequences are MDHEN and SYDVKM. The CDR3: CASSFRAGRETQYF. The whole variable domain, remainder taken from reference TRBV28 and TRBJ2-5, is DVKVTQSSRYLVKRTGEKVFLECVQDMDHENMFWYRQDPGLGLRLIYFSYDVKMKEKGDIPEGYSVSREKKERFSLILESASTNQTSMYLCASSFRAGRETQYFGPGTRLLVL.

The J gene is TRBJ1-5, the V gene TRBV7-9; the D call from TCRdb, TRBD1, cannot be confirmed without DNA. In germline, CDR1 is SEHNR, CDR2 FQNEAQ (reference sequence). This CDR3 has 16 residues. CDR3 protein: CASSPTPGQGYQPQHF.